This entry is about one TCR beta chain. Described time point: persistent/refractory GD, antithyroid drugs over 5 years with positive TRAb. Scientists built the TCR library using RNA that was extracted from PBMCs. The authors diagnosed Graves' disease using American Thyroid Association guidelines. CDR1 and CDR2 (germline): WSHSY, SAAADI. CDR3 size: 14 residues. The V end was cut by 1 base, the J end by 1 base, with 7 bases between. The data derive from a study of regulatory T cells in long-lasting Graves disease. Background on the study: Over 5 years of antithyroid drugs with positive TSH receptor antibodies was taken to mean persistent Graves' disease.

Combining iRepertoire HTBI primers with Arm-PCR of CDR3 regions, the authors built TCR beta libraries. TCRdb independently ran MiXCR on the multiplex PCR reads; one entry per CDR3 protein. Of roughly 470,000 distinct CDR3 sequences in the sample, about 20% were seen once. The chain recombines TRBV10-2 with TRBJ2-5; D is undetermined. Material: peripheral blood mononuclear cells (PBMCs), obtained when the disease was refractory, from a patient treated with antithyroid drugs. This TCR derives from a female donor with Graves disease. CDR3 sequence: CASSEYRAQETQYF. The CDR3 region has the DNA TGCGCCAGCAGTGAGTACCGCGCCCAAGAGACCCAGTACTTC.